These 15 T cell receptor beta chains share one sample of origin, sequenced in a study of T cell responses to AZD1222 COVID-19 vaccine. The method was immunoSEQ multiplex PCR; TCRdb's version includes in-frame clones alone and lacks a portion of them. The profile covers 150,000 to 200,000 clones, with more than 75% appearing a single time and approximately 26% taken by the ten largest. This sample comprised peripheral blood, obtained 28 days after the second AZD1222 dose. These receptors were obtained from an adult who received the AZD1222 COVID-19 vaccine.

The V and J genes are TRBV11-1 and TRBJ2-7, with TRBD2 matching 7 bases. CDR3 length: 15 amino acids. Germline V gives CDR1 SGHAT, CDR2 FQDESV (reference sequence). After removal of 6 bases from V and 2 bases from J, the junction contained 10 bases not matched to a gene. CDR3 loop: CASRSRLAGPYEQYF. The CDR3 DNA follows: TGTGCCAGCAGGTCCCGACTAGCAGGCCCCTACGAGCAGTACTTC.

This clone has more than one count but fewer than ten. The V gene is TRBV30, the J gene TRBJ1-2; D gene unclear. CDR1 and CDR2 from the germline V gene are GTSNPN and SVGIG (reference sequence). The CDR3 runs 12 residues. Trimming took off 5 bases at V and 0 bases at J, with 7 bases between the two ends. CDR3: CAWDSANYGYTF. For the CDR3, the DNA is TGTGCCTGGGATTCAGCTAACTATGGCTACACCTTC.

The chain recombines TRBV7-9 with TRBJ2-6, with D maybe TRBD2 (6 bases). Trimming cost V 1 base and J 2 bases, with 18 bases left between them. This CDR3 has 19 amino acids. From germline, CDR1 is SEHNR and CDR2 FQNEAQ (reference sequence). The CDR3 region is CASSLVRGLGTAGANVLTF. The CDR3 DNA reads as TGTGCCAGCAGCTTAGTTCGGGGACTGGGTACGGCTGGGGCCAACGTCCTGACTTTC.

V is TRBV5-6 and J is TRBJ2-1; tentative D call: TRBD2 (6 bases). CDR1 is SGHDT, CDR2 YYEEEE, per germline. The CDR3 spans 14 residues. V gave up 4 bases and J gave up 7 bases, with 15 bases separating them. Here the CDR3 reads CASSLLPGVNEQFF. CDR3 bases: TGTGCCAGCAGCCTCCTCCCGGGAGTAAATGAGCAGTTCTTC.

The V call is TRBV6-2 or TRBV6-3, the J call TRBJ1-5; TRBD1 is a possible D gene (6 bases). This CDR3 has 16 residues. V dropped 0 bases and J dropped 6 bases, with 15 bases sitting between them. Germline loops: CDR1 MNHEY, CDR2 SVGEGT. The CDR3: CASSYSLQGALQPQHF. The CDR3 DNA is TGTGCCAGCAGTTACTCCCTACAGGGCGCCCTTCAGCCCCAGCATTTT.

V is TRBV9 and J is TRBJ1-1, with unresolved D. From germline, CDR1 is SGDLS and CDR2 YYNGEE. The germline V and J ends were trimmed by 0 bases and 2 bases, with 5 bases remaining between them. The CDR3 is 13 residues long. As DNA, the CDR3 is TGTGCCAGCAGCGTAGGCCCTAACACTGAAGCTTTCTTT. It codes for CASSVGPNTEAFF.

The rearrangement joins TRBV19 to TRBJ1-3; D not resolved. V was trimmed by 6 bases and J by 0 bases, leaving 9 bases between them. The CDR3 is 14 amino acids. CDR1 is LNHDA and CDR2 is SQIVND in the germline V gene (reference sequence). CDR3 region: CASSPTGSGNTIYF. The CDR3 nucleotides read TGTGCCAGTAGCCCAACTGGCTCTGGAAACACCATATATTTT.

The gene calls are TRBV4-3 and TRBJ2-3; D call uncertain. The V and J ends lost 1 base and 4 bases respectively, with 6 bases between them. The CDR3 extends over 13 amino acids. The V gene's germline CDR1 is LGHNA and CDR2 YSLEER. The CDR3 here is CASSQGMADTQYF. In DNA, the CDR3 is TGCGCCAGCAGCCAAGGGATGGCAGATACGCAGTATTTT.

This clone came up once. The chain carries TRBV28 and TRBJ2-7, with D unclear. Germline V gene data show CDR1 as MDHEN and CDR2 as SYDVKM. CDR3 length equals 13 residues. V lost 4 bases and J 2 bases, leaving 9 bases between the germline ends. The CDR3 nucleotides are TGTGCCAGCAGTTGGAAGCCTACCTACGAGCAGTACTTC. It is translated as CASSWKPTYEQYF.

CDR3 sequence reads: CASKNTGELFF. In DNA form, the CDR3 reads TGTGCCAGCAAGAACACCGGGGAGCTGTTTTTT. V gene TRBV9 combines with J gene TRBJ2-2, with D hard to call. From germline, CDR1 is SGDLS and CDR2 YYNGEE. The CDR3 is 11 amino acids. V was shortened by 6 bases and J by 1 base, with 1 base between the two germline ends.

V and J are TRBV11-2 and TRBJ2-3; 7 nucleotides agree with TRBD1. After removal of 5 bases from V and 8 bases from J, the junction contained 7 bases not matched to a gene. CDR3 size: 13 residues. In germline, CDR1 is SGHAT, CDR2 FQNNGV. The CDR3, as DNA: TGTGCCAGCAGCGGCCGGGACAGCAGTACGCAGTATTTT. Translation gives CASSGRDSSTQYF.

To note about this clone: A read error may account for a junction end that differs from germline. The chain links TRBV5-8 to TRBJ2-4, with D perhaps matching TRBD2 (7 bases). From germline, CDR1 is SGHTS and CDR2 YDEGEE. The CDR3 loop spans 12 amino acids. The CDR3 DNA reads as TGTGCCAGCAGCTTGGCTGCGGGGGCTAGAGACTTC. It encodes CASSLAAGARDF.

The CDR3 bases are TGTGCCAGCAGTGAACAGGGGGCTCGTGGCTACACCTTC. Its translation is CASSEQGARGYTF. V gene TRBV25-1 combines with J gene TRBJ1-2; 8 bases are shared with TRBD1. The germline V gene has CDR1 MGHDK and CDR2 SYGVNS. Trimming took 2 bases from V and 7 from J; bases not matched to a gene: 3. The CDR3 runs to 13 residues.

The V gene is TRBV4-3, the J gene TRBJ2-7, with TRBD2 matching over 12 bases. Germline CDR1 and CDR2: LGHNA and YSLEER. The CDR3 spans 16 residues. The V gene end was trimmed by 0 bases and the J gene end by 1 base; junction bases not matched to a gene: 1. CDR3 DNA sequence: TGCGCCAGCAGCCAAGATCTAGCGGGAGGGTCCTACGAGCAGTACTTC. Translation gives CASSQDLAGGSYEQYF.

V and J are TRBV4-1 and TRBJ2-2, with D perhaps TRBD1 (6 bases). CDR3 length equals 15 residues. V was cut by 1 base and J by 2 bases, with 8 bases left in between. CDR1 and CDR2 (germline): MGHRA, YSYEKL. CDR3 nucleotides: TGCGCCAGCAGCCAAGGGACAGTTAACACCGGGGAGCTGTTTTTT. Translated, it gives CASSQGTVNTGELFF.